A selection of T cell receptor beta chains follows, all from one sample in a study of cytomegalovirus exposure and HLA in healthy donors. Sequencing was performed with immunoSEQ multiplex PCR; in TCRdb, only in-frame clones are kept and a portion is missing. Of approximately 89,000 clones listed, about four fifths were seen once; the top ten hold 10%. Source material: PBMCs. The source of these receptors is a human donor in good health. CDR3s include the opening cysteine and the closing phenylalanine or tryptophan. D genes are given only for firm matches. Clone size is stated in some rows and not others, as once, few, many or a class when expanded.

TRBV4-3,TRBD2,few,TRBJ2-2,TGCGCCAGCAGCCAAAGACTAGCGGGGCTGATGAACACCGGGGAGCTGTTTTTT,CASSQRLAGLMNTGELFF
TRBV10-2,.,.,TRBJ2-7,TGCGCCAGCAGGGAGGGGGGGGCCGGCGAGCAGTACTTC,CASREGGAGEQYF
TRBV29-1,TRBD1,.,TRBJ1-2,TGCAGCGTTGAGCGACAGGGGGCCTTTGGCTACACCTTC,CSVERQGAFGYTF
TRBV11-2,TRBD2,.,TRBJ2-5,TGTGCCAGCAGCTCACCTTGGGGACTAGCGGGTTCCGAAGAGACCCAGTACTTC,CASSSPWGLAGSEETQYF
TRBV6-5,.,.,TRBJ2-1,TGTGCCAGCAGTTACTCCCCTGGCCACAATGAGCAGTTCTTC,CASSYSPGHNEQFF
TRBV28,TRBD1,.,TRBJ1-1,TGTGCCAGCTTCAGACAGGGTTTGGACACTGAAGCTTTCTTT,CASFRQGLDTEAFF
TRBV27,TRBD2,.,TRBJ2-7,TGTGCCAGCAGTTTCGAGCGGGGGCCCTCCTACGAGCAGTACTTC,CASSFERGPSYEQYF
TRBV7-3,TRBD2,.,TRBJ2-7,TGTGCCAGTAGTAGCGGGGCCGCCCCCTCCTACGAGCAGTACTTC,CASSSGAAPSYEQYF
TRBV5-1,TRBD2,.,TRBJ2-7,TGCGCCAGCAGCTTGGAGGGACTAGCGGAGGCGGGACCCTACGAGCAGTACTTC,CASSLEGLAEAGPYEQYF
TRBV29-1,TRBD1,.,TRBJ2-2,TGCAGCGTTGAAGGCAGGGGGCATCCCGGGGAGCTGTTTTTT,CSVEGRGHPGELFF
TRBV11-2,TRBD2,.,TRBJ2-5,TGTGCCAGCAGCCTAGCGGGGGGAGGGGGACAAGAGACCCAGTACTTC,CASSLAGGGGQETQYF
TRBV2,.,.,TRBJ2-2,TGTGCCAGCGTGGCGACAAGCACCGGGGAGCTGTTTTTT,CASVATSTGELFF
TRBV6-1,TRBD2,.,TRBJ2-2,TGTGCCACTCTTCGAGCTAGCGGAAACACCGGGGAGCTGTTTTTT,CATLRASGNTGELFF
TRBV7-8,.,.,TRBJ2-7,TGTGCCAGCAGCTTGTCAATATCCAGGTTGGACAGAAACTACGAGCAGTACTTC,CASSLSISRLDRNYEQYF